This T cell receptor beta chain is from a study of tumor and adjacent non-tumor tissue in lung cancer. About the research overall: Patients were aged 31 to 76, ten or so men and 5 women, stage I to III.

TCRbeta libraries were built with three rounds of nested PCR, modified from ARM-PCR. TCRdb reprocessed the multiplex PCR reads with MiXCR, giving one entry per CDR3 protein. The profile shows fewer than 55,000 distinct CDR3 sequences, more than 60% of them singletons. No cell sorting was done before RNA was extracted from the tissue. The normal lung tissue was taken more than 3 cm from the tumor edge. A word on this clonotype: No antigen is known for it. This CDR3 fails to terminate in the conserved phenylalanine or tryptophan, so it likely reflects a read error. No DNA is shown, since the ends of the CDR3 on it are uncertain; the CDR3 is the one TCRdb lists.

The germline V gene has CDR1 SGHRS and CDR2 YFSETQ. The CDR3 sequence runs 16 residues, both termini included. Points from the study as a whole: Normal lung showed higher cumulative top 100 clone frequency than tumor. Tumor tissue had significantly higher TCR diversity than normal lung.

This clonotype originated in a woman in her thirties or forties with non-small cell lung cancer. V is TRBV5-1 and J is TRBJ2-1; the listed D gene, TRBD1, was not tested against the DNA. What was sequenced was distant non-tumor lung tissue. The CDR3 sequence is CANSLAPDRGDNERFI.